This paragraph reports one T cell receptor beta chain. Its matching antigen is unknown. Germline CDR1 and CDR2: KGHSH and LQKENI. This CDR3 spans 19 amino acids. The V and J ends lost 6 bases and 2 bases, in that order; junction bases with no gene match: 20. In the PCR, 60 Vbeta and 13 Jbeta primers were used. The repertoire was sequenced with immunoSEQ multiplex PCR; TCRdb's copy has only in-frame clones and lacks some. Seen here are 30,000 to 40,000 clones, 86% observed once, and the top ten hold approximately 10%. This specimen belongs to a study of cytomegalovirus exposure and HLA in healthy donors. General study results and limits: Across donors, most TCRs were seen rarely, yet some public ones were widespread.

This receptor was identified in a woman aged 40-49 years in good health and CMV-seropositive. Sequencing was done on a sample of PBMCs. V usage is TRBV18 and J usage is TRBJ2-3, with TRBD2 matching over 7 bases. The CDR3 loop is CASSPLFLGGGTYTDTQYF. The CDR3 coding sequence is TGTGCCAGCTCCCCCCTTTTTTTGGGCGGGGGAACCTACACAGATACGCAGTATTTT.